These 27 T cell receptor beta chains originate from one sample sequenced in a study of T cell responses to AZD1222 COVID-19 vaccine. Libraries were prepared by immunoSEQ multiplex PCR; TCRdb keeps only in-frame clonotypes and omits some of them. The table has roughly 100,000 clones, around 91% seen once. The sequences come from peripheral blood, collected on day 0 of AZD1222 vaccination. These receptors were obtained from an adult in good health.

This chain links TRBV5-6 with TRBJ1-6; no definite D call. This CDR3 has 15 residues. Between the trimmed V and J ends, which lost 6 bases and 7 bases, there was a span of 17 bases. Germline lookup yields CDR1 SGHDT and CDR2 YYEEEE. This CDR3 reads CASNLWTVSNSPLHF. In DNA form, the CDR3 reads TGTGCCAGCAACTTATGGACGGTTAGCAATTCACCCCTCCACTTT.

The chain has TRBV19 and TRBJ2-7, with 9 nucleotides matching TRBD1. In germline, CDR1 is LNHDA, CDR2 SQIVND (reference sequence). Trimming removed 6 bases from V and 5 bases from J; junction bases left unmatched: 20. The CDR3 is 18 residues long. The CDR3 region is CASRPGQGRRSPKDEQYF. The CDR3 DNA is TGTGCCAGTAGGCCGGGACAGGGAAGGCGTTCACCGAAGGACGAGCAGTACTTC.

This sequence joins TRBV7-7 and TRBJ2-5; 10 bases are a match to TRBD2. V was pared by 6 bases and J by 4 bases, with 2 bases of the junction left unmatched. This CDR3 spans 13 amino acids. Germline V gives CDR1 SSHAT, CDR2 FNYEAQ (reference sequence). This CDR3 is CASSRTSGETQYF. The CDR3 region has the DNA TGTGCCAGCAGTCGGACTAGCGGAGAGACCCAGTACTTC.

The chain is built from TRBV3-1 (or the pseudogene TRBV3-2) and TRBJ1-1; D is perhaps TRBD1 (5 bases). Germline lookup yields CDR1 LGHDT and CDR2 YNNKEL (reference sequence). This CDR3 contains 16 residues. Trimming cost V 3 bases and J 5 bases, with 19 bases left between them. The chain's CDR3 is CASSQVGKGLGTEAFF. CDR3 in DNA: TGTGCCAGCAGCCAGGTTGGAAAGGGGCTCGGGACTGAAGCTTTCTTT.

This clone was seen only once. This sequence joins TRBV19 and TRBJ2-1; possible D gene TRBD1, 6 bases. The germline V gene encodes CDR1 LNHDA and CDR2 SQIVND (reference sequence). Deletions cut 10 bases from V and 7 bases from J, with 20 bases between. The CDR3 contains 14 residues. CDR3 bases: TGTGCCACCCAGCGAGGGGGAGCTGGGAATGAGCAGTTCTTC. Its protein product is CATQRGGAGNEQFF.

The chain employs TRBV18 and TRBJ2-7; 9 positions match TRBD1. V trimming: 5 bases; J trimming: 2 bases; junction bases outside the gene matches: 7. Looked up from germline, CDR1 is KGHSH and CDR2 is LQKENI. This CDR3 comprises 15 residues. CDR3 coding DNA: TGTGCCAGCTCAAGAACAGGGGGCTCAACCTACGAGCAGTACTTC. Its protein product is CASSRTGGSTYEQYF.

J is TRBJ1-4 and V is TRBV29-1; unclear D gene. Germline values: CDR1 SQVTM, CDR2 ANQGSEA. CDR3 length: 12 amino acids. The V gene lost 1 base and the J gene lost 2 bases, with 2 bases spanning the gap. The CDR3 sequence is CSVEGTNEKLFF. The CDR3 nucleotides are TGCAGCGTTGAAGGGACTAATGAAAAACTGTTTTTT.

The chain couples TRBV5-4 to TRBJ2-7, with a weak D call TRBD2 (6 bases). The CDR3 is 15 residues long. Germline lookup yields CDR1 SGHNT and CDR2 YYREEE (reference sequence). V lost 0 bases and J lost 3, with 13 bases in between. CDR3 bases: TGTGCCAGCAGCTTGGTCGGTGGAGGGCACTACGAGCAGTACTTC. It specifies CASSLVGGGHYEQYF.

The V gene is TRBV10-3, the J gene TRBJ2-7; TRBD2 matches at 8 bases. Germline values: CDR1 ENHRY, CDR2 SYGVKD. The CDR3 consists of 15 residues. V lost 3 bases and J lost 4; bases outside the gene matches: 8. This chain's CDR3 is CAISDGGRLQYEQYF. CDR3 bases: TGTGCCATCAGTGACGGCGGGAGGCTACAATACGAGCAGTACTTC.

The J gene is TRBJ2-3, the V gene TRBV30; no reliable D call. Germline CDR1 and CDR2: GTSNPN and SVGIG (reference sequence). This CDR3 has 11 residues. V shed 2 bases and J shed 0 bases, with 0 bases lying between them. This CDR3 is CAWSSTDTQYF. CDR3 in DNA: TGTGCCTGGAGTAGCACAGATACGCAGTATTTT.

The chain carries TRBV28 and TRBJ1-2; 8 bases fit TRBD1. The CDR3 contains 15 residues. Germline V gene data show CDR1 as MDHEN and CDR2 as SYDVKM. V lost 8 bases, J lost 4 bases, and 12 bases stayed unmatched. Here the CDR3 reads CASGSTRGRFYGYTF. For the CDR3, the DNA is TGTGCCAGCGGGTCAACCAGGGGGCGGTTCTATGGCTACACCTTC.

The rearrangement joins TRBV7-2 to TRBJ2-7, with TRBD2 identical over 7 bases. The V and J ends lost 2 bases and 6 bases, in that order; junction bases with no gene match: 7. The V gene's germline CDR1 is SGHTA and CDR2 FQGNSA. The CDR3 sequence is 14 residues long. The CDR3 is CASSLRRESPEQYF. DNA of the CDR3: TGTGCCAGCAGCTTACGGCGGGAGAGTCCCGAGCAGTACTTC.

Only a few counts were recorded for this clone. The V call is TRBV19, the J call TRBJ2-5; 8 nucleotides line up with TRBD1. The ends lost 7 bases at V and 3 bases at J; junction bases unmatched: 13. The CDR3 is 16 residues long. From germline, CDR1 is LNHDA and CDR2 SQIVND (reference sequence). CDR3: CASKTGAVSGKETQYF. The CDR3 DNA follows: TGTGCCAGTAAGACAGGGGCGGTTAGCGGTAAAGAGACCCAGTACTTC.

V and J are TRBV28 and TRBJ1-1; D is perhaps TRBD1 (5 bases). The CDR3 runs 15 residues. V was clipped by 2 bases and J by 4 bases, with 14 bases between them. Germline V gene lookup returns CDR1 MDHEN and CDR2 SYDVKM. The CDR3 nucleotides read TGTGCCAGCAGTTTAGGTACGGTGGGGGGCACTGAAGCTTTCTTT. It yields the protein CASSLGTVGGTEAFF. The whole variable domain, remainder taken from reference TRBV28 and TRBJ1-1, is DVKVTQSSRYLVKRTGEKVFLECVQDMDHENMFWYRQDPGLGLRLIYFSYDVKMKEKGDIPEGYSVSREKKERFSLILESASTNQTSMYLCASSLGTVGGTEAFFGQGTRLTVV.

The chain combines TRBV7-8 with TRBJ2-2; TRBD1 matches at 11 bases. The V gene end was trimmed by 6 bases and the J gene end by 4 bases; junction bases not matched to a gene: 7. CDR1 is SGHVS and CDR2 is FQNEAQ in the germline V gene. The length of the CDR3 is 16 residues. The CDR3 DNA sequence: TGTGCCAGCAGACCCCCTGGGACAGGGGGCACCGGGGAGCTGTTTTTT. Protein sequence: CASRPPGTGGTGELFF.

The rearrangement joins TRBV18 to TRBJ1-5; 8 nucleotides match TRBD1. After removal of 6 bases from V and 2 bases from J, the junction contained 9 bases not matched to a gene. This CDR3 contains 16 residues. Germline CDR1 reads KGHSH; CDR2 reads LQKENI. The CDR3 sequence: CASSPLPGQGNQPQHF. DNA of the CDR3: TGTGCCAGCTCGCCCCTGCCGGGACAGGGCAATCAGCCCCAGCATTTT.

The chain carries TRBV2 and TRBJ2-1, with 8 bases matching TRBD2. CDR3 length: 15 residues. CDR1 is SNHLY, CDR2 FYNNEI, per germline. Trimming removed 6 bases from V and 2 bases from J; junction bases left unmatched: 6. CDR3 DNA: TGTGCCAGCAGCGCTAGCGGGTTTACCTACAATGAGCAGTTCTTC. This sequence encodes CASSASGFTYNEQFF. Full variable domain (outside the CDR3, taken from reference TRBV2 and TRBJ2-1): EPEVTQTPSHQVTQMGQEVILRCVPISNHLYFYWYRQILGQKVEFLVSFYNNEISEKSEIFDDQFSVERPDGSNFTLKIRSTKLEDSAMYFCASSASGFTYNEQFFGPGTRLTVL.

J is TRBJ1-2 and V is TRBV7-9; TRBD1 matches 8 bases. Germline V CDR1 and CDR2: SEHNR, FQNEAQ (reference sequence). The CDR3 sequence is 15 residues long. V dropped 1 base and J dropped 8; count of bases not matched to a gene: 9. The CDR3 DNA sequence: TGTGCCAGCAGCTTAGTTTCGGGGACAGGCGTGGGCTACACCTTC. Its protein is CASSLVSGTGVGYTF. Together with reference TRBV7-9 and TRBJ1-2, the CDR3 gives the full variable domain: DTGVSQNPRHKITKRGQNVTFRCDPISEHNRLYWYRQTLGQGPEFLTYFQNEAQLEKSRLLSDRFSAERPKGSFSTLEIQRTEQGDSAMYLCASSLVSGTGVGYTFGSGTRLTVV.

In its sample, this clone was seen once. The chain joins TRBV24-1 to TRBJ2-1, with 12 positions matching TRBD2. The CDR3 has 17 amino acids. Germline CDR1 reads KGHDR; CDR2 reads SFDVKD. The ends lost 3 bases at V and 6 bases at J; junction bases unmatched: 8. As DNA, the CDR3 is TGTGCCACCAGTGATCAACTAGCGGGAGGCTTCGGCAATGAGCAGTTCTTC. Protein: CATSDQLAGGFGNEQFF.

The chain joins TRBV19 to TRBJ1-3; 9 nucleotides match TRBD1. V trimming: 5 bases; J trimming: 2 bases; junction bases outside the gene matches: 7. Germline CDR1 is LNHDA and CDR2 is SQIVND (reference sequence). The CDR3 spans 16 residues. The CDR3 loop reads CASSPRGQGTGNTIYF. CDR3 DNA sequence: TGTGCCAGTAGTCCCAGGGGACAGGGAACTGGAAACACCATATATTTT.

The rearrangement uses TRBV28 and TRBJ1-3, with D tentatively TRBD1 (5 bases). The germline V gene has CDR1 MDHEN and CDR2 SYDVKM. V was trimmed by 5 bases and J by 2 bases, leaving 13 bases between them. The CDR3 sequence is 15 residues long. The CDR3 DNA sequence: TGTGCCAGCAGTCGGGCGGGGGTAACTGGAAACACCATATATTTT. Protein sequence: CASSRAGVTGNTIYF.

The V call is TRBV10-2, the J call TRBJ2-1, with D perhaps TRBD2 (7 bases). Trimming stripped 10 bases from V and 4 bases from J, with 17 bases between. The CDR3 loop spans 14 amino acids. CDR1 is WSHSY and CDR2 is SAAADI in the germline V gene. The CDR3 sequence is CAISSGGGYNEQFF. Here the CDR3 DNA reads TGCGCCATTTCTAGCGGAGGGGGGTACAATGAGCAGTTCTTC.

The chain couples TRBV5-8 to TRBJ1-4; 7 bases fit TRBD1. Unmatched junction bases numbered 7, after V lost 5 bases and J lost 0 bases. CDR3 length: 16 residues. Germline V gene lookup returns CDR1 SGHTS and CDR2 YDEGEE. CDR3 DNA sequence: TGTGCCAGCAGTTTAGGACAGGCCGCAACTAATGAAAAACTGTTTTTT. It specifies CASSLGQAATNEKLFF.

The rearrangement uses TRBV2 and TRBJ1-6, with TRBD1 as a possible D gene (5 bases). V was trimmed by 7 bases and J by 5 bases, leaving 15 bases between them. The length of the CDR3 is 15 residues. CDR1 and CDR2 from the germline V gene are SNHLY and FYNNEI. The CDR3 coding sequence is TGTGCCAGCATGGAGGGGTGGGCGGATAATTCACCCCTCCACTTT. It yields the protein CASMEGWADNSPLHF.

This clone occurred once. The chain is built from TRBV12-3 or TRBV12-4 and TRBJ2-7; D unresolved. V was shortened by 4 bases and J by 4 bases, with 5 bases between the two germline ends. This CDR3 is 11 amino acids long. DNA for the CDR3: TGTGCCAGCAGTTACAATTACGAGCAGTACTTC. Translated, it gives CASSYNYEQYF.

V usage is TRBV3-1 (or the pseudogene TRBV3-2) and J usage is TRBJ2-1; D may be TRBD1 or TRBD2 (5 bases each). The germline V and J ends were trimmed by 1 base and 5 bases, with 9 bases remaining between them. CDR1 is LGHDT and CDR2 is YNNKEL in the germline V gene (reference sequence). The CDR3 is 14 residues long. DNA for the CDR3: TGTGCCAGCAGCCAAGGAAGGGGACACAATGAGCAGTTCTTC. Its translation: CASSQGRGHNEQFF.

This sequence joins TRBV7-6 and TRBJ2-5; TRBD2 might be the D (6 bases). The CDR3 covers 15 residues. The V end was cut by 3 bases, the J end by 3 bases, with 14 bases between. From germline, CDR1 is SGHVS and CDR2 FNYEAQ. CDR3 DNA sequence: TGTGCCAGCAGCTTGGTTAGAAGGGAGGAAGAGACCCAGTACTTC. It specifies CASSLVRREEETQYF.